The clone carrying this T cell receptor (beta chain) was seen only a few times. No antigen is known for it. This specimen belongs to a study of T-cell memory formation after mild COVID-19. Whole-study results and caveats: Contracting clones from day 15 to 85 had balanced CD4/CD8; later expanders favoured CD4+. In pre-infection memory, a portion of responding clones appeared, which suggested that cross-reactive memory joined. The study found contracting CD4+ clones mainly in CM and EM and contracting CD8+ clones in EMRA.

TCRdb fed the 5' RACE reads into MiXCR, producing one record per CDR3 protein. The repertoire holds about 16,000 distinct CDR3 sequences, with approximately 23% as singletons. The ends were cut back, 2 bases at V and 3 bases at J, with 10 bases in the middle. Looked up from germline, CDR1 is MGHRA and CDR2 is YSYEKL. CDR3 length: 15 amino acids. This sequence joins TRBV4-1 and TRBJ2-2; D call uncertain. Specimen: PBMCs or a T cell subset sorted from them (not recorded which). This clonotype was sampled from a man aged 18-30 years who had mild COVID-19 (a few samples of this study predate the infection). Cell type and time point are not known. The chain's CDR3 is CASSQSGFHTGELFF. DNA for the CDR3: TGCGCCAGCAGCCAATCAGGTTTCCACACCGGGGAGCTGTTTTTT.